This T cell receptor beta chain was documented in a study of beta chain features in type 1 diabetes. Study-wide context: All samples together contributed around 98,000,000 sorted cells for examination.

Notes on the study in general: Possible PCR preference for shorter templates applied equally to patients and controls.

The germline gives CDR1 SNHLY, CDR2 FYNNEI. V was shortened by 10 bases and J by 0 bases, with 10 bases between the two germline ends. The CDR3 is 12 residues long. All of the isolated RNA was reverse transcribed, so expressed TCRB transcripts were sequenced. This table comes from immunoSEQ multiplex PCR, and its TCRdb copy is limited to in-frame clones, with some not included. In the table there are just over 600,000 clones, about 16% of which are singletons. Sorting of CD4+ naive, central memory, regulatory and stem cell-like memory cells was performed via CD45RO/CCR7/CD25/CD127/CD95/CD27. Of note for this clone: The antigen is not known.

The sequencing sample was made of naive CD4+ T cells from blood. The TCR originated in a young man in good health. The rearrangement joins TRBV2 to TRBJ2-7; TRBD2 is a possible D gene (6 bases). Here the CDR3 reads CAIRRGSYEQYF. The CDR3 region has the DNA TGTGCCATCAGGAGGGGCTCCTACGAGCAGTACTTC.